A single sample is the source of the 32 T cell receptor beta chains below, sequenced in a study of T cells after yellow fever vaccination. TCRdb analysed the 5' RACE reads with MiXCR anew, one entry per CDR3 protein. The data show some 250,000 distinct CDR3 sequences, about 3.5% seen once. This material consisted of PBMCs, taken 15 days after the yellow fever booster vaccination. All receptors come from a young man who received the YFV17D yellow fever vaccine.

The sample holds many counts of this clonotype. The V call is TRBV11-2, the J call TRBJ2-3; TRBD2 agrees at 10 bases. Germline CDR1 and CDR2: SGHAT and FQNNGV. The CDR3 has 17 amino acids. V trimming: 5 bases; J trimming: 3 bases; junction bases outside the gene matches: 11. CDR3 sequence (DNA): TGTGCCAGCAGCCACCGTCGGAGCGGGGGGGCAACAGATACGCAGTATTTT. It is translated as CASSHRRSGGATDTQYF.

This clonotype was found many times. The chain employs TRBV6-6 and TRBJ2-7, with 9 bases identical to TRBD1. V gave up 0 bases and J gave up 0 bases; unmatched junction bases: 3. The CDR3 consists of 16 residues. Germline-derived CDR1 and CDR2 are MNHNY and SVGAGI (reference sequence). The CDR3, as DNA: TGTGCCAGCAGTTACTCCCGGGACAGGGTCTCCTACGAGCAGTACTTC. Protein: CASSYSRDRVSYEQYF.

In this sample, this clonotype turned up many times. The chain recombines TRBV20-1 with TRBJ2-7, with 8 positions matching TRBD1. Unmatched junction bases numbered 6, after V lost 6 bases and J lost 2 bases. The CDR3 extends over 13 amino acids. From germline, CDR1 is DFQATT and CDR2 SNEGSKA (reference sequence). For the CDR3, the DNA is TGCAGTGCCAATCGCAGGGGGCCCTACGAGCAGTACTTC. Protein: CSANRRGPYEQYF.

The table lists this clonotype with many counts. V is TRBV11-2 and J is TRBJ1-4; 12 nucleotides agree with TRBD1. Germline V lookup: CDR1 SGHAT, CDR2 FQNNGV. The CDR3 length is 14 residues. V lost 3 bases to trimming and J lost 10 bases; unmatched junction nucleotides: 3. The CDR3 DNA reads as TGTGCCAGCAGCTTCCGGGACAGGGGGCGAAAACTGTTTTTT. Translation gives CASSFRDRGRKLFF.

This clonotype was detected ten times or more. The chain employs TRBV7-9 and TRBJ2-1; 11 nucleotides agree with TRBD2. Per germline, CDR1 SEHNR and CDR2 FQNEAQ (reference sequence). V was pared by 5 bases and J by 7 bases, with 7 bases of the junction left unmatched. The CDR3 runs 15 residues. The CDR3 DNA follows: TGTGCCAGCAGCCCCCCAGGGACTAGCGGAAATGAGCAGTTCTTC. This translates into CASSPPGTSGNEQFF.

In this sample, this clonotype turned up many times. The V and J genes are TRBV5-1 and TRBJ2-7, with D perhaps matching TRBD2 (5 bases). Germline V gene data show CDR1 as SGHRS and CDR2 as YFSETQ. V was shortened by 0 bases and J by 5 bases, with 15 bases between the two germline ends. This CDR3 spans 15 amino acids. The CDR3 coding sequence is TGCGCCAGCAGCTTGGATGGGCAGCGGAAGGACGAGCAGTACTTC. Translation gives CASSLDGQRKDEQYF.

This clonotype was detected ten times or more. This chain uses TRBV6-1 with TRBJ1-4, with D unclear. The CDR3 contains 12 residues. The V end was cut by 7 bases, the J end by 5 bases, with 8 bases between. Germline V gene lookup returns CDR1 MNHNS and CDR2 SASEGT. CDR3 sequence: CASMWGNEKLFF. DNA of the CDR3: TGTGCCAGCATGTGGGGAAATGAAAAACTGTTTTTT.

As regards this clonotype: A read error may be the cause here, since a much bigger clone is one base away. The rearrangement links TRBV5-1 to TRBJ2-5, with 9 bases that match TRBD1. Germline lookup yields CDR1 SGHRS and CDR2 YFSETQ. The V and J ends lost 7 bases and 5 bases, in that order; junction bases with no gene match: 18. The CDR3 is made up of 17 amino acids. The CDR3 sequence is CASRHTQGARDSETQYF. In nucleotides, the CDR3 is TGCGCCAGCCGCCACACACAGGGGGCCCGCGATTCCGAGACCCAGTACTTC. Full variable domain (outside the CDR3, taken from reference TRBV5-1 and TRBJ2-5): KAGVTQTPRYLIKTRGQQVTLSCSPISGHRSVSWYQQTPGQGLQFLFEYFSETQRNKGNFPGRFSGRQFSNSRSEMNVSTLELGDSALYLCASRHTQGARDSETQYFGPGTRLLVL.

The sample holds many counts of this clonotype. The genes are TRBV12-3 or TRBV12-4 and TRBJ1-3, with D unresolved. Trimming stripped 11 bases from V and 2 bases from J, with 13 bases between. CDR3 size: 13 residues. The CDR3 region has the DNA TGTGCCCCACCAAGGACTACTGGAAACACCATATATTTT. Amino acid sequence: CAPPRTTGNTIYF.

This clonotype was recorded many times. The chain employs TRBV6-5 and TRBJ2-2; no reliable D call. Per the germline V gene, CDR1 is MNHEY and CDR2 is SVGAGI. V dropped 0 bases and J dropped 6 bases, with 8 bases sitting between them. CDR3 length equals 14 residues. The CDR3 region has the DNA TGTGCCAGCAGTTACTCATATAGATCCGGGGAGCTGTTTTTT. Amino acid sequence: CASSYSYRSGELFF.

This clonotype was counted ten times or more. The chain couples TRBV6-2 or TRBV6-3 to TRBJ2-3, with 8 bases fitting TRBD2. The germline V gene encodes CDR1 MNHEY and CDR2 SVGEGT. The CDR3 length is 14 residues. With V trimmed by 4 bases and J by 7 bases, 7 bases remained unmatched. The CDR3 here is CASSSRGGLYTQYF. CDR3 nucleotide sequence: TGTGCCAGCAGTTCTCGGGGGGGCCTGTATACGCAGTATTTT.

The sample holds many counts of this clonotype. This chain joins TRBV5-1 and TRBJ2-1, with 7 nucleotides matching TRBD2. The CDR3 length is 15 residues. Trimming took 3 bases from V and 5 from J; bases not matched to a gene: 8. CDR1 and CDR2 (germline): SGHRS, YFSETQ. Here the CDR3 DNA reads TGCGCCAGCAGCTCACCGTCGGCGGGGGACAATGAGCAGTTCTTC. It translates to CASSSPSAGDNEQFF.

This clonotype was found a few times. J is TRBJ1-5 and V is TRBV18, with D possibly being TRBD1 (5 bases). CDR3 length: 15 amino acids. From germline, CDR1 is KGHSH and CDR2 LQKENI. Trimming removed 2 bases from V and 4 bases from J, with 12 bases in between. The CDR3: CASSPVSGQNQPQHF. CDR3 DNA: TGTGCCAGCTCACCAGTTTCAGGGCAGAATCAGCCCCAGCATTTT.

This clonotype showed up many times. The chain employs TRBV4-3 and TRBJ2-3; D remains unclear. Trimming took off 2 bases at V and 4 bases at J, with 10 bases between the two ends. Germline CDR1 and CDR2: LGHNA and YSLEER. This CDR3 comprises 14 residues. The CDR3 bases are TGCGCCAGCAGCCAATCCGGCTTCCCAGATACGCAGTATTTT. This translates into CASSQSGFPDTQYF.

This clonotype was picked up many times. The V call is TRBV24-1, the J call TRBJ2-5; D is uncertain. V lost 5 bases and J lost 5, with 5 bases in between. CDR3 length: 11 residues. Germline V lookup: CDR1 KGHDR, CDR2 SFDVKD. This chain's CDR3 is CATSAEETQYF. CDR3 bases: TGTGCCACCAGTGCCGAGGAGACCCAGTACTTC.

This clonotype appeared many times. The chain carries TRBV5-1 and TRBJ2-3, with TRBD2 as a possible D gene (6 bases). From germline, CDR1 is SGHRS and CDR2 YFSETQ. V shed 2 bases and J shed 1 base, with 11 bases lying between them. The CDR3 consists of 15 residues. In DNA form, the CDR3 reads TGCGCCAGCAGCTTTACTAGGGAGGGCACAGATACGCAGTATTTT. Encoded protein: CASSFTREGTDTQYF.

About this clonotype: Possible read error: a much larger clone is one base away. The genes are TRBV28 and TRBJ2-7, with D hard to call. V was clipped by 9 bases and J by 2 bases, with 17 bases between them. This CDR3 has 14 residues. In germline, CDR1 is MDHEN, CDR2 SYDVKM. CDR3 DNA: TGTGCCAGGAGTACACCGTACCGGACCTACGAGCAGTACGTC. It translates to CARSTPYRTYEQYV.

This clonotype was counted ten times or more. The V and J genes are TRBV24-1 and TRBJ2-3; 7 positions match TRBD1. With 5 bases clipped from V and 3 bases from J, the junction kept 1 base outside the gene matches. Germline V gives CDR1 KGHDR, CDR2 SFDVKD. This CDR3 region has 13 residues. The CDR3 region has the DNA TGTGCCACCAGTGGACAGGGTACAGATACGCAGTATTTT. It specifies CATSGQGTDTQYF.

This clonotype was detected ten times or more. The chain is built from TRBV27 and TRBJ1-2; a weak D match, TRBD1 (5 bases). Germline V gene sequence: CDR1 MNHEY, CDR2 SMNVEV (reference sequence). Trimming took 0 bases from V and 4 from J, leaving 9 bases between them. The length of the CDR3 is 14 residues. CDR3 bases: TGTGCCAGCAGTTTATCGGGGGAAAGCTATGGCTACACCTTC. Its protein product is CASSLSGESYGYTF.

This clonotype came up many times. The chain carries TRBV7-2 and TRBJ2-5, with 7 bases lining up with TRBD1. Per germline, CDR1 SGHTA and CDR2 FQGNSA. The V gene end was trimmed by 5 bases and the J gene end by 4 bases; junction bases not matched to a gene: 4. CDR3 length: 13 residues. Here the CDR3 DNA reads TGTGCCAGCAGCCCAAGACAGGGAGAGACCCAGTACTTC. It specifies CASSPRQGETQYF.

This clonotype was picked up many times. The chain links TRBV12-3 or TRBV12-4 to TRBJ2-3; 10 positions agree with TRBD2. V gave up 6 bases and J gave up 4 bases; unmatched junction bases: 13. The CDR3 totals 17 residues. CDR3 bases: TGTGCCAGCAGGACCAACAGCGGGGGGGCCGGCCCAGATACGCAGTATTTT. The encoded protein is CASRTNSGGAGPDTQYF.

This clonotype was observed many times. The rearrangement links TRBV6-2 or TRBV6-3 to TRBJ2-3; tentative D call: TRBD2 (6 bases). The V end was cut by 6 bases, the J end by 2 bases, with 12 bases between. The V gene's germline CDR1 is MNHEY and CDR2 SVGEGT. This CDR3 is 14 amino acids long. The DNA of the CDR3 is TGTGCCAGCAGCGGGGGTGATTACACAGATACGCAGTATTTT. It encodes CASSGGDYTDTQYF.

The table lists this clonotype with many counts. The chain combines TRBV9 with TRBJ2-5, with D tentatively TRBD2 (7 bases). This CDR3 has 15 residues. With 4 bases removed from V and 1 base from J, the gap between germline ends came to 14 bases. CDR1 and CDR2 (germline): SGDLS, YYNGEE. The CDR3: CASSSWGGIQETQYF. The CDR3 DNA is TGTGCCAGCAGCTCTTGGGGGGGCATCCAAGAGACCCAGTACTTC.

This clonotype has a count of ten or more. The chain employs TRBV13 and TRBJ2-1; 9 nucleotides align to TRBD2. From germline, CDR1 is PRHDT and CDR2 FYEKMQ (reference sequence). The CDR3 covers 16 residues. J was trimmed by 7 bases and V by 4 bases; bases with no gene match: 11. The CDR3 DNA is TGTGCCAGCAGCTCTACCGGGGTAGCGGGGGAAAATGAGCAGTTCTTC. Its translation is CASSSTGVAGENEQFF.

V usage is TRBV27 and J usage is TRBJ2-7; unclear D gene. This CDR3 comprises 13 residues. Looked up from germline, CDR1 is MNHEY and CDR2 is SMNVEV (reference sequence). Trimming left V 5 bases short and J 0 bases short, with 8 bases between. For the CDR3, the DNA is TGTGCCAGCAGTGCAAGGAGCTCCTACGAGCAGTACTTC. Protein product: CASSARSSYEQYF.

The table lists this clonotype with many counts. The chain combines TRBV12-3 or TRBV12-4 with TRBJ1-2, with TRBD1 matching 10 bases. The CDR3 runs to 14 residues. Trimming removed 5 bases from V and 4 bases from J; junction bases left unmatched: 4. CDR3 amino acids: CASSRQGAGYGYTF. CDR3 sequence (DNA): TGTGCCAGCAGTCGACAGGGGGCTGGCTATGGCTACACCTTC.

This clonotype was seen ten or more times. The CDR3 DNA reads TGTGCCAGCAGCCAAGAGGGGCACGAGCAGTACTTC. Translated: CASSQEGHEQYF. The V and J genes are TRBV3-1 and TRBJ2-7, with a possible D match to TRBD1 (5 bases). Trimming shortened V by 0 bases and J by 5 bases, and 5 bases separated the two germline ends. CDR1 and CDR2 from the germline V gene are LGHDT and YNNKEL (reference sequence). There are 12 residues in the CDR3.

This clonotype was seen repeatedly, ten times or more. The chain recombines TRBV27 with TRBJ2-4, with 9 bases lining up with TRBD1. Trimming removed 4 bases from V and 8 bases from J; junction bases left unmatched: 3. CDR3 length: 13 residues. Germline V gene data show CDR1 as MNHEY and CDR2 as SMNVEV (reference sequence). This CDR3 is CASSSRTGDIQYF. In nucleotides, the CDR3 is TGTGCCAGCAGTTCGCGGACAGGGGACATTCAGTACTTC.

This clonotype was recorded at least ten times. J is TRBJ2-1 and V is TRBV7-2, with 9 nucleotides matching TRBD2. There are 18 residues in the CDR3. Germline trimming cut 5 bases from V and 0 bases from J; bases unmatched to any gene: 11. CDR1 is SGHTA, CDR2 FQGNSA, per germline. The DNA for the CDR3 is TGTGCCAGCAGCATTTGGGCTAGCGGGACAAGCTCCTACAATGAGCAGTTCTTC. The encoded protein is CASSIWASGTSSYNEQFF.

This clonotype has just one count. This chain connects TRBV5-1 to TRBJ1-1; TRBD1 matches 7 bases. The V segment lost 3 bases and the J segment 6 bases; nucleotides outside the gene matches: 8. This CDR3 contains 14 residues. The germline V gene has CDR1 SGHRS and CDR2 YFSETQ. The CDR3 DNA is TGCGCCAGCAGCTCGGGACAGATGATCTCTGAAGCTTTCTTT. The encoded protein is CASSSGQMISEAFF.

This clonotype has at least ten counts. The chain joins TRBV12-3 or TRBV12-4 to TRBJ1-1; TRBD1 matches at 11 bases. V lost 7 bases and J lost 1; bases outside the gene matches: 5. The CDR3 runs to 15 residues. CDR3 sequence: CASTWTGGRNTEAFF. As DNA, the CDR3 is TGTGCCAGCACCTGGACAGGGGGCAGGAACACTGAAGCTTTCTTT.

This clonotype turned up a few times. The DNA of the CDR3 is TGTGCCAGTAGTCGTGGGTATAACACTGAAGCTTTCTTT. Translated, it gives CASSRGYNTEAFF. The chain is built from TRBV19 and TRBJ1-1; D is ambiguous. Germline V gene sequence: CDR1 LNHDA, CDR2 SQIVND (reference sequence). Trimming left V 5 bases short and J 2 bases short, with 9 bases between. The CDR3 has 13 residues.